This TCR beta chain comes out of a study of shared clonotypes between healthy human individuals (TCRdb year 2020). Describing the broader study: A couple of women and a few men aged 18 to 49 years were included in the cohort. For each donor, CD4 naive and CD4 memory were each run on three plates, CD8 naive on two plates, and CD8 memory on one plate. To estimate repertoire size and how much clonotype sharing occurs between individuals, the study deeply sequenced the blood TCR repertoires of several healthy adults. Libraries were prepared and TCR repertoires were sequenced by different laboratories using diverse techniques, in order to increase sequencing depth and limit assay-specific biases. Each donor's leukapheresis produced roughly between roughly 0.85 and 10 billion PBMCs. What the study reported, not specific to this receptor: Because the study included a small number of donors, the genetic and exposure-history diversity represented was limited. Sharing across a few donors was observed for roughly 5% of naive CD4, about 4% of naive CD8, roughly 2.4% of memory CD4, and about 0.4% of memory CD8 clonotypes. Pairwise subsampling led to the expectation that sequencing depth would affect the degree of clonotype sharing among donors. Sampling was restricted to blood, and TCR repertoires in tissue are likely to differ from TCR repertoires in blood. Naive subsets generally had larger estimated clonotype richness than memory subsets. Even with the large sequencing depth, rarefaction of the sorted-subset datasets indicated that sequencing was incomplete. Clonotypes shared by all four sorted-subset donors showed higher generation probabilities than non-shared clonotypes.

Comment on this clone: No antigen is known for it. No quality values exist for individual bases; no much larger clone is one base distant.

CD8 naive samples were CD45RO-negative cells positively selected for CCR7, giving a CD45RA+CCR7+ population that excluded TemRA cells. The donors were healthy, HIV-negative adults with no recently reported acute infections or vaccinations. Only Caucasian adults living in Nashville, Tennessee, USA were represented among the donors. Blood was obtained by leukapheresis, after which PBMCs were separated by Ficoll-Histopaque density gradient centrifugation and cryopreserved in liquid nitrogen vapor phase. Analytical flow cytometry was used to check the purity and quantity of each magnetically sorted T cell population. From each sorted fraction, genomic DNA was isolated and quantified by UV absorbance on a Nanodrop 2000c. Including the terminal cysteine and phenylalanine, the CDR3 comprises 16 residues. Solely the CDR3 DNA is kept, with 48 bases framed from the first base. Trimming at the junction amounts to 5 bases on V and 2 bases on J, and the germline ends lie 15 bases apart. The germline V gene (reference sequence) gives CDR1 as LNHDA and CDR2 as SQIVND.

Using the deep immunoSEQ assay, TCR CDR3 regions were amplified from genomic DNA by multiplex PCR. Extracted genomic DNA from each cell subset was distributed evenly across all wells of several immunoSEQ 96-well plates, and each plate was treated as a replicate. For sorted subsets, each replicate PCR was loaded with 200 ng genomic DNA, equivalent to approximately 27,000 T cell genomes. Purified libraries were quantified with a Qubit 3.0 fluorometer, sized on a Bioanalyzer 2100, and re-quantified with the KAPA Library Quantification kit. Every immunoSEQ 96-well plate was sequenced on a separate single-read 150-cycle Illumina NextSeq 550 flow cell. The authors' analysis ran thus. Because the immunoSEQ output held only junctional sequences and lacked quality scores, the filtering could not match the filtering applied to full-length reads. To assign V/J genes and CDR3, sequences were annotated against IMGT germline references using PyIR, a Python wrapper for IgBLAST v1.9. Reads were removed for weak V/J assignments (E-value above 1e-6), missing CDR3, stop codons, out-of-frame junctions, or ambiguous translated residues. V3J clonotypes were defined by identical inferred V gene, J gene, and CDR3 amino acid sequence. To compute the percentage overlap between repertoires, the number of shared unique clonotypes was divided by the size of the smaller repertoire. RTK rarefaction, the Chao1 estimator, and Recon v2.1 estimates of unobserved clonotypes were used to assess repertoire richness. Generation probabilities for all TCRbeta clonotypes obtained by the gDNA method from a handful of donors were computed using OLGA. The table comes from immuneACCESS by way of TCRdb, which keeps in-frame sequences with V and J called. Part of the clones is missing from these tables; in studies checked, under half for an unresolved V gene and the rest for unknown reasons. Clone size and the V and J calls come from that table; the DNA yielded D and trimming. This sample comprises around 2.1 million clones, roughly 91% of them detected only once. The top ten constitute roughly 1.7% of the sample.

Input material: naive CD8+ T cells from PBMCs. The cell subset or site label, read with the paper, signifies: CD45RA+CCR7+. The rearrangement combines TRBV19 with TRBJ1-4; the D gene is not confidently resolved. The clonotype originates from a man younger than 35 in good health. Some clones in this sample may be carry-over from other donors' samples. The DNA is as follows: TGTGCCAGTAGTCACATATTCACAGTCACTAATGAAAAACTGTTTTTT. This gives the protein CASSHIFTVTNEKLFF.